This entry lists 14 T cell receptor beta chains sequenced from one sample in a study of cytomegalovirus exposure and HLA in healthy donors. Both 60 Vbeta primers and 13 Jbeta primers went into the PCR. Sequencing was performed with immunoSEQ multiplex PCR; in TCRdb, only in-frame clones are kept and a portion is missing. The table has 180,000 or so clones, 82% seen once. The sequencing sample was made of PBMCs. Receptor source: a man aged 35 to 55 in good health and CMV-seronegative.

The CDR3 coding sequence is TGTGCCAGCAGTCCCGGACAGGGGACTTCCTACGAGCAGTACTTC. As protein: CASSPGQGTSYEQYF. The genes are TRBV28 and TRBJ2-7; TRBD1 aligns across 9 bases. V trimming: 5 bases; J trimming: 1 base; junction bases outside the gene matches: 6. CDR3 length equals 15 residues. The germline gives CDR1 MDHEN, CDR2 SYDVKM.

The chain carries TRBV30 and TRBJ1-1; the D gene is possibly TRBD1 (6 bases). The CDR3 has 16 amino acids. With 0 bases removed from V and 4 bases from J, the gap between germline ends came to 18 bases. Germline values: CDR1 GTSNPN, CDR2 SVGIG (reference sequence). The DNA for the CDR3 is TGTGCCTGGAGTGTAACAGGGCGGGTTCCGTCCACTGAAGCTTTCTTT. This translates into CAWSVTGRVPSTEAFF.

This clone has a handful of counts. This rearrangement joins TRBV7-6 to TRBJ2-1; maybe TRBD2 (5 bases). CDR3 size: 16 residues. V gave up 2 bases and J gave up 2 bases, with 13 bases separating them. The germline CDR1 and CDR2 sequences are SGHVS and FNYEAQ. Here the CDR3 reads CASSLSESGPYNEQFF. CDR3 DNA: TGTGCCAGCAGCTTATCCGAGAGCGGACCCTACAATGAGCAGTTCTTC. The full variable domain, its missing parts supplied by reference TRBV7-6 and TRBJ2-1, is GAGVSQSPRYKVTKRGQDVALRCDPISGHVSLYWYRQALGQGPEFLTYFNYEAQQDKSGLPNDRFSAERPEGSISTLTIQRTEQRDSAMYRCASSLSESGPYNEQFFGPGTRLTVL.

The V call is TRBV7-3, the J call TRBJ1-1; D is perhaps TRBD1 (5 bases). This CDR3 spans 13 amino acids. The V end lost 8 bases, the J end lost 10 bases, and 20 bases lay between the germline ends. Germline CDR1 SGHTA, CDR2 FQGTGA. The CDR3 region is CASAVEGGGGAFF. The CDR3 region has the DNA TGTGCCAGCGCCGTTGAGGGCGGGGGTGGAGCTTTCTTT.

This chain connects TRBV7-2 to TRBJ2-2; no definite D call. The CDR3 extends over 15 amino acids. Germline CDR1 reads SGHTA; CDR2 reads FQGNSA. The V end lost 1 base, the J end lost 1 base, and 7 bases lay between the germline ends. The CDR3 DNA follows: TGTGCCAGCAGCTTAGTTAGCCTGAACACCGGGGAGCTGTTTTTT. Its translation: CASSLVSLNTGELFF.

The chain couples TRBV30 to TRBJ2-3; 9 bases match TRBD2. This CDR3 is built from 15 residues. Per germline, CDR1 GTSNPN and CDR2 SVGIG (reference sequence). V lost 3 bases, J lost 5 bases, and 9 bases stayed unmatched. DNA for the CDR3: TGTGCCTGGAGAGCGGCGGGGGGGGTGGGAGATACGCAGTATTTT. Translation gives CAWRAAGGVGDTQYF.

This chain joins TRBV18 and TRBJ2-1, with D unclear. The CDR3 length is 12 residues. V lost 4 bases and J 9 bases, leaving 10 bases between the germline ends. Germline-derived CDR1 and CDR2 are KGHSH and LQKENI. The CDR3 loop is CASSLVAGEQFF. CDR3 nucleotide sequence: TGTGCCAGCTCACTGGTAGCCGGTGAGCAGTTCTTC.

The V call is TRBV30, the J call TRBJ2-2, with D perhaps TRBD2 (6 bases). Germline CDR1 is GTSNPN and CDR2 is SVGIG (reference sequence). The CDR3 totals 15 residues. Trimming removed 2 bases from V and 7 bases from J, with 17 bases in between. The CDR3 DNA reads TGTGCCTGGAGTTCTATGGCGGGAACCCTCGGGGAGCTGTTTTTT. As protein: CAWSSMAGTLGELFF.

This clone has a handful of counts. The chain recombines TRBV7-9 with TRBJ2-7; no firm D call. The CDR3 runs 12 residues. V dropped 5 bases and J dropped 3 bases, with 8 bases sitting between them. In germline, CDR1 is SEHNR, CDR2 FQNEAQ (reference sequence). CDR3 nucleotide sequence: TGTGCCAGCAGCCCAGTAAACTACGAGCAGTACTTC. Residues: CASSPVNYEQYF.

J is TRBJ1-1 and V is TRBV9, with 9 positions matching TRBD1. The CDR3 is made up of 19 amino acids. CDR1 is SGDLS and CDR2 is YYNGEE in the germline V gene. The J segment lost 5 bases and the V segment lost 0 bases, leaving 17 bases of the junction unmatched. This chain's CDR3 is CASSVDPGGQGRGRTEAFF. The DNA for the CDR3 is TGTGCCAGCAGCGTAGATCCGGGGGGACAGGGAAGGGGTCGAACTGAAGCTTTCTTT.

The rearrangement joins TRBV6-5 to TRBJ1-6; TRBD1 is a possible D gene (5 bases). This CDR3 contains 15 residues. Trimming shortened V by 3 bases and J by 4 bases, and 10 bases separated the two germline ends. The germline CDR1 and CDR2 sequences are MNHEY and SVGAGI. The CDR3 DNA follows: TGTGCCAGCAGTTATGCAGGGCAATATAATTCACCCCTCCACTTT. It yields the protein CASSYAGQYNSPLHF.

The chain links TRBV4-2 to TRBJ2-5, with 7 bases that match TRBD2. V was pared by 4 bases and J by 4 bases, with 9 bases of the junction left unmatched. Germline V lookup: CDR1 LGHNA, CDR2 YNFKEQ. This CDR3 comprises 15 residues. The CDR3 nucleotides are TGTGCCAGCAGCCCCGGGACTGGCGGGGGAGAGACCCAGTACTTC. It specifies CASSPGTGGGETQYF.

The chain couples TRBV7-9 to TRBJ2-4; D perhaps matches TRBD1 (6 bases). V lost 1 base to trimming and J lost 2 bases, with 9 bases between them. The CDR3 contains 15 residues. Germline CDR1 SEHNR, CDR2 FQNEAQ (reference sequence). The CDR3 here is CASSLDRAPKNIQYF. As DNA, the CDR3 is TGTGCCAGCAGCTTAGACAGGGCCCCCAAAAACATTCAGTACTTC.

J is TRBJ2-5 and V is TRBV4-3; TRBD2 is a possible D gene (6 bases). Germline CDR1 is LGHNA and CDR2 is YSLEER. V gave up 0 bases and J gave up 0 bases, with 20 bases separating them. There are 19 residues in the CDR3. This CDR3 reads CASSQDLERGSPYQETQYF. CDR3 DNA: TGCGCCAGCAGCCAAGATCTAGAACGGGGGTCCCCGTACCAAGAGACCCAGTACTTC.